The 28 T cell receptor beta chains below all came from one sample that was sequenced in a study of cytomegalovirus exposure and HLA in healthy donors. Primers for the PCR totalled 60 Vbeta and 13 Jbeta. TCRdb's table, derived via immunoSEQ multiplex PCR, lists solely in-frame clones and lacks some. The sample shows approximately 120,000 clones, roughly 70% of them seen only once. The source material was PBMCs. The receptors stem from a man aged 35-49 years in good health and CMV-seronegative.

This chain connects TRBV14 to TRBJ2-7; 7 bases agree with TRBD1. Germline V gene sequence: CDR1 SGHDN, CDR2 FVKESK. V lost 3 bases, J lost 0 bases, and 8 bases stayed unmatched. This CDR3 comprises 16 residues. CDR3 loop: CASSHLDRSVSYEQYF. DNA of the CDR3: TGTGCCAGCAGCCACCTGGACAGGTCCGTCTCCTACGAGCAGTACTTC. The full variable domain, with the rest looked up from reference TRBV14 and TRBJ2-7, is EAGVTQFPSHSVIEKGQTVTLRCDPISGHDNLYWYRRVMGKEIKFLLHFVKESKQDESGMPNNRFLAERTGGTYSTLKVQPAELEDSGVYFCASSHLDRSVSYEQYFGPGTRLTVT.

This chain joins TRBV28 and TRBJ2-2, with 13 bases that match TRBD2. The J segment lost 5 bases and the V segment lost 5 bases, leaving 5 bases of the junction unmatched. The CDR3 extends over 16 amino acids. Germline V gene sequence: CDR1 MDHEN, CDR2 SYDVKM. CDR3 coding DNA: TGTGCCAGCAGTCCCTCGGGACTAGCGGGAACCGGGGAGCTGTTTTTT. It specifies CASSPSGLAGTGELFF.

The chain has TRBV20-1 and TRBJ2-5, with D unclear. Germline V CDR1 and CDR2: DFQATT, SNEGSKA (reference sequence). The CDR3 spans 11 residues. Between the trimmed V and J ends, which lost 2 bases and 2 bases, there was a span of 3 bases. The CDR3, as DNA: TGCAGTGCTAGACTTCAAGAGACCCAGTACTTC. It yields the protein CSARLQETQYF.

This chain joins TRBV9 and TRBJ1-1; TRBD1 aligns across 11 bases. Germline-derived CDR1 and CDR2 are SGDLS and YYNGEE. This CDR3 contains 19 residues. The V segment lost 4 bases and the J segment 2 bases; nucleotides outside the gene matches: 16. CDR3 protein: CASSPRQPGQGGLNTEAFF. In DNA, the CDR3 is TGTGCCAGCAGCCCCCGACAGCCGGGACAGGGGGGCCTCAACACTGAAGCTTTCTTT.

The V gene is TRBV4-3, the J gene TRBJ2-1, with D possibly being TRBD1 (5 bases). This CDR3 contains 16 residues. Trimming took off 0 bases at V and 5 bases at J, with 14 bases between the two ends. CDR1 and CDR2 (germline): LGHNA, YSLEER. CDR3 nucleotides: TGCGCCAGCAGCCAAGAATTTCGAGGCAGGGACAATGAGCAGTTCTTC. This translates into CASSQEFRGRDNEQFF.

The chain uses TRBV11-2 and TRBJ2-7; TRBD1 aligns across 11 bases. CDR3 length: 14 amino acids. Germline CDR1 SGHAT, CDR2 FQNNGV. Germline trimming cut 1 base from V and 5 bases from J; bases unmatched to any gene: 1. CDR3 in amino acids: CASSLGTGGDEQYF. The DNA for the CDR3 is TGTGCCAGCAGCTTAGGGACAGGGGGCGACGAGCAGTACTTC. The whole variable domain, filled in from reference TRBV11-2 and TRBJ2-7, reads EAGVAQSPRYKIIEKRQSVAFWCNPISGHATLYWYQQILGQGPKLLIQFQNNGVVDDSQLPKDRFSAERLKGVDSTLKIQPAKLEDSAVYLCASSLGTGGDEQYFGPGTRLTVT.

The chain couples TRBV19 to TRBJ2-3; 7 bases are a match to TRBD1. This CDR3 spans 16 amino acids. J lost 3 bases, V lost 4 bases, and 10 bases had no gene match. Germline V gene lookup returns CDR1 LNHDA and CDR2 SQIVND (reference sequence). Written as DNA, the CDR3 is TGTGCCAGTAGTACCCAGACAGGGTTTCCGACAGATACGCAGTATTTT. The encoded protein is CASSTQTGFPTDTQYF.

V and J are TRBV28 and TRBJ1-1; D not resolved. Trimming took 3 bases from V and 5 from J, leaving 10 bases between them. The CDR3 extends over 13 amino acids. Germline V gene sequence: CDR1 MDHEN, CDR2 SYDVKM. DNA for the CDR3: TGTGCCAGCAGTTTCATCGGGTGGACTGAAGCTTTCTTT. This codes for CASSFIGWTEAFF.

The V and J genes are TRBV4-1 and TRBJ2-1, with 13 bases matching TRBD2. The CDR3 contains 15 residues. V trimming: 6 bases; J trimming: 5 bases; junction bases outside the gene matches: 4. CDR1 and CDR2 from the germline V gene are MGHRA and YSYEKL. The CDR3 spells CASSRGTSGNNEQFF. In nucleotides, the CDR3 is TGCGCCAGCAGTCGTGGGACTAGCGGGAACAATGAGCAGTTCTTC.

The CDR3 sequence: CASSLVRQGGTGELFF. Written as DNA, the CDR3 is TGTGCCAGCAGCTTAGTTAGACAGGGGGGTACCGGGGAGCTGTTTTTT. V and J are TRBV7-2 and TRBJ2-2; 9 bases agree with TRBD1. There are 16 residues in the CDR3. With 1 base clipped from V and 5 bases from J, the junction kept 5 bases outside the gene matches. CDR1 and CDR2 from the germline V gene are SGHTA and FQGNSA. Together with reference TRBV7-2 and TRBJ2-2, the CDR3 gives the full variable domain: GAGVSQSPSNKVTEKGKDVELRCDPISGHTALYWYRQSLGQGLEFLIYFQGNSAPDKSGLPSDRFSAERTGGSVSTLTIQRTQQEDSAVYLCASSLVRQGGTGELFFGEGSRLTVL.

This clone was seen once. The gene calls are TRBV4-1 and TRBJ2-1; 14 nucleotides align to TRBD2. The CDR3 contains 20 residues. Germline V gene sequence: CDR1 MGHRA, CDR2 YSYEKL. V was clipped by 3 bases and J by 0 bases; unmatched bases: 10. The CDR3 DNA reads as TGCGCCAGCAGCCACCTGGGACTAGCGGGGGCTTTTAGCTCCTACAATGAGCAGTTCTTC. This encodes CASSHLGLAGAFSSYNEQFF.

The chain carries TRBV4-3 and TRBJ2-3, with TRBD2 matching over 9 bases. V was clipped by 4 bases and J by 0 bases; unmatched bases: 2. This CDR3 contains 15 residues. CDR1 LGHNA and CDR2 YSLEER come from the germline V gene. The DNA for the CDR3 is TGCGCCAGCAGCCCCGGACTAGCGAGCACAGATACGCAGTATTTT. As protein: CASSPGLASTDTQYF.

This chain joins TRBV19 and TRBJ1-6, with D unresolved. The CDR3 runs 12 residues. CDR1 is LNHDA, CDR2 SQIVND, per germline (reference sequence). V lost 8 bases and J 7 bases, leaving 9 bases between the germline ends. The CDR3 here is CASREENSPLHF. CDR3 bases: TGTGCCAGTCGTGAGGAGAATTCACCCCTCCACTTT.

The CDR3 region has the DNA TGTGCCTGGAGGAGCGCGGGAAACGAGCAGTACTTC. Amino acid sequence: CAWRSAGNEQYF. The V call is TRBV30, the J call TRBJ2-7; the D gene is possibly TRBD2 (6 bases). The CDR3 has 12 residues. Trimming stripped 3 bases from V and 5 bases from J, with 11 bases between. CDR1 and CDR2 from the germline V gene are GTSNPN and SVGIG (reference sequence).

The chain combines TRBV29-1 with TRBJ1-1; TRBD1 agrees at 8 bases. This CDR3 spans 14 amino acids. Trimming took 7 bases from V and 0 from J; bases not matched to a gene: 7. Germline CDR1 and CDR2: SQVTM and ANQGSEA. CDR3 in amino acids: CSAPQGGLNTEAFF. The CDR3, as DNA: TGCAGCGCTCCACAGGGGGGCCTGAACACTGAAGCTTTCTTT. Drawing the rest from reference TRBV29-1 and TRBJ1-1, the complete variable domain is SAVISQKPSRDICQRGTSLTIQCQVDSQVTMMFWYRQQPGQSLTLIATANQGSEATYESGFVIDKFPISRPNLTFSTLTVSNMSPEDSSIYLCSAPQGGLNTEAFFGQGTRLTVV.

The chain links TRBV6-6 to TRBJ2-5; 10 bases agree with TRBD2. CDR3 length: 15 amino acids. V shed 6 bases, J shed 2 bases, and the junction held 6 bases outside the gene matches. Germline V CDR1 and CDR2: MNHNY, SVGAGI (reference sequence). The CDR3 sequence is CASSLAGAGQETQYF. For the CDR3, the DNA is TGTGCCAGCAGCCTAGCGGGGGCGGGGCAAGAGACCCAGTACTTC.

The chain joins TRBV4-1 to TRBJ2-7, with 10 bases matching TRBD1. The CDR3 contains 20 residues. The ends lost 5 bases at V and 3 bases at J; junction bases unmatched: 22. Germline V gene data show CDR1 as MGHRA and CDR2 as YSYEKL. The CDR3 spells CASSARTGMAMGQGIYEQYF. The CDR3 DNA sequence: TGCGCCAGCAGCGCGAGGACCGGTATGGCCATGGGACAGGGGATCTACGAGCAGTACTTC.

The chain carries TRBV18 and TRBJ2-5, with 9 bases lining up with TRBD2. V lost 4 bases, J lost 1 base, and 7 bases stayed unmatched. The germline gives CDR1 KGHSH, CDR2 LQKENI. The CDR3 consists of 16 residues. The CDR3 here is CASSLGTSLGQETQYF. For the CDR3, the DNA is TGTGCCAGCTCACTCGGGACTAGCTTGGGCCAAGAGACCCAGTACTTC.

The rearrangement uses TRBV7-9 and TRBJ2-5; tentative D call: TRBD2 (6 bases). The CDR3 is made up of 15 amino acids. Germline lookup yields CDR1 SEHNR and CDR2 FQNEAQ (reference sequence). V was shortened by 0 bases and J by 3 bases, with 11 bases between the two germline ends. The CDR3 DNA is TGTGCCAGCAGCTTAGCGGAGGGAGAGAAAGAGACCCAGTACTTC. Protein sequence: CASSLAEGEKETQYF.

CDR3 DNA sequence: TGTGCCAGCTCACCCGACAAGAACTATGGCTACACCTTC. It yields the protein CASSPDKNYGYTF. This sequence joins TRBV18 and TRBJ1-2; unclear D gene. The CDR3 length is 13 residues. Germline V gives CDR1 KGHSH, CDR2 LQKENI. V was cut by 3 bases and J by 2 bases, with 7 bases left in between.

The rearrangement joins TRBV6-5 to TRBJ2-1; possible D gene TRBD2, 6 bases. The germline V gene encodes CDR1 MNHEY and CDR2 SVGAGI. V gave up 7 bases and J gave up 4 bases, with 11 bases separating them. This CDR3 is 13 amino acids long. The CDR3 DNA sequence: TGTGCCAGCACCGGGGGTCCATACAATGAGCAGTTCTTC. Its translation: CASTGGPYNEQFF.

The chain is built from TRBV28 and TRBJ1-4; a possible D gene is TRBD1 (6 bases). Germline assignment: CDR1 MDHEN and CDR2 SYDVKM. The V end lost 2 bases, the J end lost 1 base, and 14 bases lay between the germline ends. The CDR3 length is 17 residues. This CDR3 is CASSLQGNKGTNEKLFF. CDR3 DNA sequence: TGTGCCAGCAGTTTACAGGGGAATAAAGGAACTAATGAAAAACTGTTTTTT.

This clone turned up a few times. The V gene is TRBV5-1, the J gene TRBJ1-3; D gene unclear. The CDR3 is 16 amino acids. The germline V gene has CDR1 SGHRS and CDR2 YFSETQ. The V gene lost 5 bases and the J gene lost 0 bases, with 15 bases spanning the gap. Here the CDR3 DNA reads TGCGCCAGCAGTTCTTTTCTGACGGGCTCTGGAAACACCATATATTTT. Its translation: CASSSFLTGSGNTIYF.

This chain joins TRBV5-1 and TRBJ2-5; 9 bases are a match to TRBD1. This CDR3 has 15 residues. Per germline, CDR1 SGHRS and CDR2 YFSETQ. Trimming removed 1 base from V and 4 bases from J; junction bases left unmatched: 5. The CDR3 sequence: CASSLRTGGGETQYF. In DNA form, the CDR3 reads TGCGCCAGCAGCTTGAGAACAGGGGGCGGAGAGACCCAGTACTTC.

About this clone: The identical CDR3 is also encoded by other nucleotide sequences in the sample. This sequence joins TRBV27 and TRBJ1-5; TRBD1 is a possible D gene (6 bases). The CDR3 has 13 residues. The ends were cut back, 2 bases at V and 4 bases at J, with 6 bases in the middle. Germline assignment: CDR1 MNHEY and CDR2 SMNVEV (reference sequence). This CDR3 reads CASSLQGNQPQHF. The CDR3 bases are TGTGCCAGCAGTTTACAGGGGAATCAGCCCCAGCATTTT.

This sequence joins TRBV18 and TRBJ2-1; 8 nucleotides line up with TRBD1. Germline V gene lookup returns CDR1 KGHSH and CDR2 LQKENI. Trimming removed 6 bases from V and 0 bases from J; junction bases left unmatched: 7. The CDR3 consists of 16 residues. As DNA, the CDR3 is TGTGCCAGCTCGGCAGGGGGCACCACCTCCTACAATGAGCAGTTCTTC. Translation gives CASSAGGTTSYNEQFF.

This clone occurred a few times. V gene TRBV6-6 combines with J gene TRBJ2-3, with D maybe TRBD2 (5 bases). V dropped 2 bases and J dropped 6 bases, with 6 bases sitting between them. This CDR3 has 12 amino acids. CDR1 is MNHNY, CDR2 SVGAGI, per germline (reference sequence). CDR3: CASSYTGDTQYF. The CDR3 DNA is TGTGCCAGCAGTTACACGGGGGATACGCAGTATTTT.

The chain joins TRBV9 to TRBJ2-3, with TRBD2 matching over 10 bases. The CDR3 covers 17 residues. Germline CDR1 and CDR2: SGDLS and YYNGEE. V gave up 0 bases and J gave up 5 bases; unmatched junction bases: 9. The CDR3 DNA sequence: TGTGCCAGCAGCGTAGGTGTCAGCGGGGGGGCCGAAGATACGCAGTATTTT. As protein: CASSVGVSGGAEDTQYF.